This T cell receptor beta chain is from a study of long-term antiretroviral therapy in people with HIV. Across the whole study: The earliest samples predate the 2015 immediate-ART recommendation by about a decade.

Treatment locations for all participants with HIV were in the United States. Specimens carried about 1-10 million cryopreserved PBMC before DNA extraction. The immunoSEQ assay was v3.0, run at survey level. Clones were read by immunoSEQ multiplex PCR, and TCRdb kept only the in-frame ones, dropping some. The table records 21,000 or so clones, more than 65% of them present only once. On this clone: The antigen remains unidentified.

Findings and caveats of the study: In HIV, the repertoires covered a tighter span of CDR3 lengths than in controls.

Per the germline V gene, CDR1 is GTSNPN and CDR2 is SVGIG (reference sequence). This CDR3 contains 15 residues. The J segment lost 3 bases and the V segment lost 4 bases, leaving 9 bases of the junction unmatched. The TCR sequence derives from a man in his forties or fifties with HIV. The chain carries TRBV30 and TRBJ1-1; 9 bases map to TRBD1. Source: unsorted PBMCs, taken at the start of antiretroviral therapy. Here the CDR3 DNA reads TGTGCCTGGACCGAAACAGGGGGCTTCGACACTGAAGCTTTCTTT. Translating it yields CAWTETGGFDTEAFF.